These 8 T cell receptor beta chains originate from one sample sequenced in a study of CD8 T cells in ankylosing spondylitis (dated by TCRdb to 2017 to 2019). The library was built by means of 5' RACE. TCRdb names Illumina HiSeq 2500 as the instrument used. TCRdb reprocessed the public reads (quality trimming at Q25 with fastp, clone calling with MiXCR) and kept in-frame beta chains. Identical CDR3 proteins give one entry, which carries the most common genes and DNA. A total of tens of thousands of distinct CDR3 sequences appear in this sample, 27% of them only once. Roughly three fifths of the sample lies in the top ten. The sequencing input was blood, either unsorted or a sorted T cell fraction (not recorded which). These receptors all stem from a male donor with ankylosing spondylitis or in good health (not recorded which).

V usage is TRBV7-9 and J usage is TRBJ2-5; D unresolved. Germline V gives CDR1 SEHNR, CDR2 FQNEAQ (reference sequence). Trimming cost V 9 bases and J 4 bases, with 3 bases left between them. The CDR3 is made up of 9 amino acids. The CDR3 loop reads CARGETQYF. Written as DNA, the CDR3 is TGTGCCAGGGGAGAGACCCAGTACTTC.

This chain joins TRBV3-1 and TRBJ2-7; D gene unclear. The germline gives CDR1 LGHDT, CDR2 YNNKEL (reference sequence). The CDR3 contains 12 residues. V was cut by 1 base and J by 4 bases, with 5 bases left in between. This chain's CDR3 is CASSQGEYEQYF. As DNA, the CDR3 is TGTGCCAGCAGCCAAGGGGAATACGAGCAGTACTTC.

The J gene is TRBJ1-2, the V gene TRBV2; possible D gene TRBD1, 6 bases. V dropped 3 bases and J dropped 5 bases, with 7 bases sitting between them. Germline lookup yields CDR1 SNHLY and CDR2 FYNNEI. The CDR3 is 12 amino acids. DNA of the CDR3: TGTGCCAGCAGTGACAGGGGATATGGCTACACCTTC. Protein: CASSDRGYGYTF. Together with reference TRBV2 and TRBJ1-2, the CDR3 gives the full variable domain: EPEVTQTPSHQVTQMGQEVILRCVPISNHLYFYWYRQILGQKVEFLVSFYNNEISEKSEIFDDQFSVERPDGSNFTLKIRSTKLEDSAMYFCASSDRGYGYTFGSGTRLTVV.

The V call is TRBV12-3 or TRBV12-4, the J call TRBJ2-7, with 12 bases lining up with TRBD2. CDR3 length: 20 amino acids. V lost 5 bases to trimming and J lost 6 bases; unmatched junction nucleotides: 23. DNA for the CDR3: TGTGCCAGCAGTCTCTTCCTGGGGTCTAGCGGGAGGGCCTCTGACGCCGAGCAGTACTTC. Protein sequence: CASSLFLGSSGRASDAEQYF.

There are many counts of this clonotype. V gene TRBV7-2 combines with J gene TRBJ2-3; possible D gene TRBD2, 5 bases. Trimming took off 5 bases at V and 6 bases at J, with 15 bases between the two ends. The CDR3 covers 14 residues. Germline V gene lookup returns CDR1 SGHTA and CDR2 FQGNSA. Here the CDR3 DNA reads TGTGCCAGCAGCCCGGGGTCGGGGTATGATACGCAGTATTTT. Its protein is CASSPGSGYDTQYF.

The chain couples TRBV6-2 or TRBV6-3 to TRBJ2-7, with no clear D. The CDR3 has 12 amino acids. Trimming stripped 7 bases from V and 2 bases from J, with 9 bases between. CDR1 is MNHEY and CDR2 is SVGEGT in the germline V gene. DNA for the CDR3: TGTGCCAGCAAAGGACCCACCTACGAGCAGTACGTC. Its translation is CASKGPTYEQYV.

V and J are TRBV11-3 and TRBJ2-5; a weak D match, TRBD2 (5 bases). CDR1 and CDR2 (germline): SGHNT, YENEEA. V lost 5 bases, J lost 5 bases, and 15 bases lay in between. The CDR3 totals 14 residues. The CDR3 is CASSPGTRAETQYF. Here the CDR3 DNA reads TGTGCCAGCAGCCCCGGTACGCGGGCTGAGACCCAGTACTTC.

This clonotype showed up many times. The chain employs TRBV20-1 and TRBJ2-5, with D tentatively TRBD2 (6 bases). V was shortened by 0 bases and J by 5 bases, with 16 bases between the two germline ends. This CDR3 is built from 15 residues. CDR1 and CDR2 (germline): DFQATT, SNEGSKA (reference sequence). The CDR3 sequence is CSARDGTVGEETQYF. The CDR3 coding sequence is TGCAGTGCTAGAGATGGGACTGTTGGGGAGGAGACCCAGTACTTC.